These T cell receptor beta chains were read from a single sample in a study of radiation and T cells in renal cell carcinoma. TCRdb's copy holds only in-frame clones and misses some; the assay was immunoSEQ multiplex PCR. The table lists around 180,000 clones, 88% of them singletons. This specimen was blood, taken from a patient whose treatment included radiotherapy and nephrectomy. The source of these receptors is a woman between 45 and 65 years old with renal cell carcinoma. The CDR3 runs from the conserved cysteine through the conserved F or W. D genes are given only for firm matches. Some rows mark clone size as missing; the rest say once, few, many or name a class of expanded clone.

V gene: TRBV19; D gene: NA; clone size: NA; J gene: TRBJ2-3; CDR3 protein: CASSMRTAAITDTQYF; CDR3 DNA: TGTGCCAGTAGTATGAGAACTGCAGCTATAACGGATACGCAGTATTTT
V gene: TRBV7-2; D gene: TRBD1; clone size: NA; J gene: TRBJ1-2; CDR3 protein: CASSSNRGPYGYTF; CDR3 DNA: TGTGCCAGCAGTTCTAACAGGGGACCCTATGGCTACACCTTC
V gene: TRBV6-5; D gene: NA; clone size: NA; J gene: TRBJ1-2; CDR3 protein: CASRPPANYGYTF; CDR3 DNA: TGTGCCAGCAGACCCCCAGCTAACTATGGCTACACCTTC
V gene: TRBV6-6; D gene: NA; clone size: NA; J gene: TRBJ1-2; CDR3 protein: CASSSATGYNGYTF; CDR3 DNA: TGTGCCAGCAGTTCCGCTACAGGTTATAATGGCTACACCTTC
V gene: TRBV5-6; D gene: NA; clone size: once; J gene: TRBJ2-5; CDR3 protein: CASSWDGRETQYF; CDR3 DNA: TGTGCCAGCAGCTGGGATGGTAGAGAGACCCAGTACTTC
V gene: TRBV4-1; D gene: NA; clone size: NA; J gene: TRBJ2-1; CDR3 protein: CASSHGREQFF; CDR3 DNA: TGCGCCAGCAGCCACGGGCGAGAGCAGTTCTTC
V gene: TRBV27; D gene: NA; clone size: NA; J gene: TRBJ1-6; CDR3 protein: CASRIARESSYNSPLHF; CDR3 DNA: TGTGCCAGCAGGATCGCCAGGGAGAGCTCCTATAATTCACCCCTCCACTTT
V gene: TRBV4-1; D gene: NA; clone size: NA; J gene: TRBJ1-3; CDR3 protein: CASSQPTRFSGNTIYF; CDR3 DNA: TGCGCCAGCAGCCAACCAACGCGGTTCTCTGGAAACACCATATATTTT
V gene: TRBV7-5; D gene: NA; clone size: NA; J gene: TRBJ2-5; CDR3 protein: CARSLARTPETQYF; CDR3 DNA: TGTGCCAGAAGCTTAGCGCGGACCCCGGAGACCCAGTACTTC
V gene: TRBV7-8; D gene: NA; clone size: NA; J gene: TRBJ1-1; CDR3 protein: CASSWAVNTEAFF; CDR3 DNA: TGTGCCAGCAGCTGGGCGGTGAACACTGAAGCTTTCTTT
V gene: TRBV4-1; D gene: TRBD1; clone size: NA; J gene: TRBJ1-1; CDR3 protein: CASSQADRVATEAFF; CDR3 DNA: TGCGCCAGCAGCCAAGCCGACAGGGTAGCCACTGAAGCTTTCTTT
V gene: TRBV5-1; D gene: NA; clone size: once; J gene: TRBJ1-2; CDR3 protein: CASSLEGARGGYTF; CDR3 DNA: TGCGCCAGCAGCTTGGAAGGGGCCCGTGGTGGCTACACCTTC
V gene: TRBV25-1; D gene: TRBD1; clone size: NA; J gene: TRBJ2-2; CDR3 protein: CASSVGTGNTGELFF; CDR3 DNA: TGTGCCAGCAGTGTTGGGACAGGGAACACCGGGGAGCTGTTTTTT
V gene: TRBV6-1; D gene: NA; clone size: NA; J gene: TRBJ1-1; CDR3 protein: CASHETRGNTEAFF; CDR3 DNA: TGTGCCAGCCACGAAACCAGGGGAAACACTGAAGCTTTCTTT
V gene: TRBV6-5; D gene: NA; clone size: NA; J gene: TRBJ1-2; CDR3 protein: CASRPRTGSYGYTF; CDR3 DNA: TGTGCCAGCAGACCACGGACGGGATCCTATGGCTACACCTTC
V gene: TRBV9; D gene: TRBD2; clone size: NA; J gene: TRBJ2-7; CDR3 protein: CASSVDGGAYEQYF; CDR3 DNA: TGTGCCAGCAGCGTAGACGGGGGGGCCTACGAGCAGTACTTC
V gene: TRBV7-9; D gene: NA; clone size: NA; J gene: TRBJ2-6; CDR3 protein: CASSLGAGPSGANVLTF; CDR3 DNA: TGTGCCAGCAGCTTAGGGGCAGGTCCCTCTGGGGCCAACGTCCTGACTTTC
V gene: TRBV5-1; D gene: TRBD2; clone size: NA; J gene: TRBJ2-1; CDR3 protein: CASSLSGGNYNEQFF; CDR3 DNA: TGCGCCAGCAGCTTGAGCGGGGGGAACTACAATGAGCAGTTCTTC
V gene: TRBV7-9; D gene: NA; clone size: NA; J gene: TRBJ1-2; CDR3 protein: CASSLVYSGLNGYTF; CDR3 DNA: TGTGCCAGCAGCTTAGTTTACTCAGGCTTGAATGGCTACACCTTC
V gene: TRBV23-1; D gene: NA; clone size: NA; J gene: TRBJ2-5; CDR3 protein: CASSHQRVLETQYF; CDR3 DNA: TGCGCCAGCAGTCATCAGCGGGTCTTGGAGACCCAGTACTTC
V gene: TRBV5-6; D gene: TRBD1; clone size: NA; J gene: TRBJ2-1; CDR3 protein: CASSLGDSSYNEQFF; CDR3 DNA: TGTGCCAGCAGCTTGGGGGACAGCTCCTACAATGAGCAGTTCTTC
V gene: TRBV11-3; D gene: NA; clone size: NA; J gene: TRBJ2-1; CDR3 protein: CASSLGVVSYNEQFF; CDR3 DNA: TGTGCCAGCAGCTTAGGTGTAGTGTCCTACAATGAGCAGTTCTTC
V gene: TRBV5-1; D gene: TRBD1; clone size: NA; J gene: TRBJ2-4; CDR3 protein: CASSLEGFGSGGNIQYF; CDR3 DNA: TGCGCCAGCAGCTTGGAGGGCTTTGGGTCAGGGGGAAACATTCAGTACTTC
V gene: TRBV19; D gene: NA; clone size: NA; J gene: TRBJ2-1; CDR3 protein: CASTTGDYNEQFF; CDR3 DNA: TGTGCCAGTACGACGGGGGACTACAATGAGCAGTTCTTC
V gene: TRBV14; D gene: NA; clone size: NA; J gene: TRBJ1-2; CDR3 protein: CASSQSTNYGYTF; CDR3 DNA: TGTGCCAGCAGCCAAAGTACTAACTATGGCTACACCTTC
V gene: TRBV30; D gene: TRBD1; clone size: NA; J gene: TRBJ1-3; CDR3 protein: CAWSGDSSTGNTIYF; CDR3 DNA: TGTGCCTGGAGTGGGGACAGCAGCACTGGAAACACCATATATTTT
V gene: TRBV30; D gene: TRBD1; clone size: NA; J gene: TRBJ2-1; CDR3 protein: CAWSTRDSNNEQFF; CDR3 DNA: TGTGCCTGGAGTACAAGGGACAGCAACAATGAGCAGTTCTTC
V gene: TRBV7-6; D gene: TRBD1; clone size: NA; J gene: TRBJ2-5; CDR3 protein: CASSLSGQTETQYF; CDR3 DNA: TGTGCCAGCAGCTTATCGGGACAGACAGAGACCCAGTACTTC
V gene: TRBV5-4; D gene: NA; clone size: NA; J gene: TRBJ2-3; CDR3 protein: CASSLGVPVSSTDTQYF; CDR3 DNA: TGTGCCAGCAGCTTGGGTGTCCCCGTTTCTAGCACAGATACGCAGTATTTT
V gene: TRBV9; D gene: NA; clone size: NA; J gene: TRBJ1-3; CDR3 protein: CASSSQGSGNTIYF; CDR3 DNA: TGTGCCAGCAGCTCACAGGGCTCTGGAAACACCATATATTTT
V gene: TRBV19; D gene: NA; clone size: NA; J gene: TRBJ1-4; CDR3 protein: CASSTSVDNEKLFF; CDR3 DNA: TGTGCCAGTAGTACCTCGGTCGATAATGAAAAACTGTTTTTT
V gene: TRBV6-1; D gene: NA; clone size: NA; J gene: TRBJ1-2; CDR3 protein: CASSALRGYGYTF; CDR3 DNA: TGTGCCAGCAGCGCCCTCAGGGGCTATGGCTACACCTTC
V gene: TRBV5-6; D gene: NA; clone size: NA; J gene: TRBJ2-7; CDR3 protein: CASSFGNEQYF; CDR3 DNA: TGTGCCAGCAGCTTCGGCAACGAGCAGTACTTC
V gene: TRBV5-1; D gene: NA; clone size: NA; J gene: TRBJ1-1; CDR3 protein: CASSLAGVMNTEAFF; CDR3 DNA: TGCGCCAGCAGCTTGGCAGGAGTTATGAACACTGAAGCTTTCTTT
V gene: TRBV10-1; D gene: NA; clone size: NA; J gene: TRBJ2-1; CDR3 protein: CASSDENEQFF; CDR3 DNA: TGCGCCAGCAGTGACGAGAATGAGCAGTTCTTC
V gene: TRBV7-7; D gene: TRBD2; clone size: NA; J gene: TRBJ2-7; CDR3 protein: CASSLGAPGLAYEQYF; CDR3 DNA: TGTGCTAGCAGTTTAGGGGCCCCCGGACTAGCGTACGAGCAGTACTTC
V gene: TRBV9; D gene: NA; clone size: NA; J gene: TRBJ1-1; CDR3 protein: CATGEEPNTEAFF; CDR3 DNA: TGTGCCACCGGGGAGGAACCGAACACTGAAGCTTTCTTT
V gene: TRBV15; D gene: NA; clone size: NA; J gene: TRBJ1-4; CDR3 protein: CATSNNIRTTNEKLFF; CDR3 DNA: TGTGCCACCAGCAATAACATCAGGACAACTAATGAAAAACTGTTTTTT
V gene: TRBV7-8; D gene: TRBD2; clone size: NA; J gene: TRBJ2-1; CDR3 protein: CASSLAQRGGEQFF; CDR3 DNA: TGTGCCAGCAGCTTAGCCCAGCGGGGGGGGGAGCAGTTCTTC
V gene: TRBV6-6; D gene: NA; clone size: NA; J gene: TRBJ1-5; CDR3 protein: CASSKRGGIQPQHF; CDR3 DNA: TGTGCCAGCAGCAAAAGGGGAGGAATTCAGCCCCAGCATTTT
V gene: TRBV18; D gene: NA; clone size: NA; J gene: TRBJ2-1; CDR3 protein: CASSDPGGQTSFSSYNEQFF; CDR3 DNA: TGTGCCAGCTCAGACCCGGGGGGACAGACCTCATTTAGCTCCTACAATGAGCAGTTCTTC
V gene: TRBV5-6; D gene: TRBD1; clone size: NA; J gene: TRBJ1-6; CDR3 protein: CASSGRTGVHSPLHF; CDR3 DNA: TGTGCCAGCAGCGGGAGGACAGGGGTGCATTCACCCCTCCACTTT
V gene: TRBV7-2; D gene: NA; clone size: many; J gene: TRBJ1-1; CDR3 protein: CASSLGAGRNTEAFF; CDR3 DNA: TGTGCCAGCAGCTTAGGAGCAGGCCGGAACACTGAAGCTTTCTTT
V gene: TRBV7-9; D gene: TRBD2; clone size: NA; J gene: TRBJ2-5; CDR3 protein: CASSLVGGETQYF; CDR3 DNA: TGTGCCAGCAGCTTGGTCGGGGGGGAGACCCAGTACTTC
V gene: TRBV11-2; D gene: NA; clone size: NA; J gene: TRBJ1-5; CDR3 protein: CASSLGGQANQPQHF; CDR3 DNA: TGTGCCAGCAGCTTAGGAGGGCAGGCTAATCAGCCCCAGCATTTT
V gene: TRBV6-5; D gene: NA; clone size: few; J gene: TRBJ2-7; CDR3 protein: CASSYSGPYEQYF; CDR3 DNA: TGTGCCAGCAGTTACTCCGGACCGTACGAGCAGTACTTC
V gene: TRBV27; D gene: NA; clone size: NA; J gene: TRBJ2-7; CDR3 protein: CASSIWGGPYEQYF; CDR3 DNA: TGTGCCAGCAGTATATGGGGAGGACCCTACGAGCAGTACTTC
V gene: TRBV9; D gene: TRBD2; clone size: NA; J gene: TRBJ2-5; CDR3 protein: CASSVGLAGGQETQYF; CDR3 DNA: TGTGCCAGCAGCGTAGGGCTAGCGGGGGGCCAGGAGACCCAGTACTTC
V gene: TRBV25-1; D gene: TRBD1; clone size: NA; J gene: TRBJ2-5; CDR3 protein: CASSEHSTGAETQYF; CDR3 DNA: TGTGCCAGCAGTGAACACTCTACAGGGGCAGAGACCCAGTACTTC
V gene: TRBV7-9; D gene: NA; clone size: NA; J gene: TRBJ1-4; CDR3 protein: CASGPTGLTNEKLFF; CDR3 DNA: TGTGCCAGCGGGCCGACGGGACTCACTAATGAAAAACTGTTTTTT
V gene: TRBV2; D gene: TRBD2; clone size: NA; J gene: TRBJ2-5; CDR3 protein: CASSEARAGEQYF; CDR3 DNA: TGTGCCAGCAGTGAAGCGCGGGCGGGGGAGCAGTACTTC
V gene: TRBV6-1; D gene: NA; clone size: NA; J gene: TRBJ2-2; CDR3 protein: CASSVEFKTGELFF; CDR3 DNA: TGTGCCAGCAGTGTGGAGTTTAAGACCGGGGAGCTGTTTTTT
V gene: TRBV29-1; D gene: TRBD1; clone size: few; J gene: TRBJ1-5; CDR3 protein: CSVRDSSNQPQHF; CDR3 DNA: TGCAGCGTTAGGGACAGTAGCAATCAGCCCCAGCATTTT
V gene: TRBV9; D gene: TRBD1; clone size: few; J gene: TRBJ1-2; CDR3 protein: CASSATGANYGYTF; CDR3 DNA: TGTGCCAGCAGCGCCACAGGGGCTAACTATGGCTACACCTTC
V gene: TRBV6-5; D gene: NA; clone size: NA; J gene: TRBJ1-2; CDR3 protein: CASSYEGPHAGYTF; CDR3 DNA: TGTGCCAGCAGTTACGAGGGCCCCCACGCCGGCTACACCTTC
V gene: TRBV5-1; D gene: NA; clone size: NA; J gene: TRBJ2-7; CDR3 protein: CASSLTVFLREQYF; CDR3 DNA: TGCGCCAGCAGCTTGACGGTCTTTTTGCGTGAGCAGTACTTC
V gene: TRBV2; D gene: NA; clone size: NA; J gene: TRBJ1-2; CDR3 protein: CASRGRVGYGYTF; CDR3 DNA: TGTGCCAGCAGGGGGAGGGTAGGGTATGGCTACACCTTC
V gene: TRBV5-6; D gene: TRBD1; clone size: NA; J gene: TRBJ1-1; CDR3 protein: CASSPRDRGTNTEAFF; CDR3 DNA: TGTGCCAGCAGCCCCCGGGACAGGGGGACAAACACTGAAGCTTTCTTT
V gene: TRBV7-2; D gene: NA; clone size: NA; J gene: TRBJ1-5; CDR3 protein: CASSLVVRGSHNQPQHF; CDR3 DNA: TGTGCCAGCAGCTTAGTGGTCAGGGGATCCCACAATCAGCCCCAGCATTTT
V gene: TRBV6-1; D gene: TRBD2; clone size: NA; J gene: TRBJ2-5; CDR3 protein: CASRAGKGETQYF; CDR3 DNA: TGTGCCAGCAGAGCGGGGAAGGGGGAGACCCAGTACTTC